This T cell receptor beta chain derives from a study of shared clonotypes between healthy human individuals. General observations from the study: Naive subsets generally had larger estimated richness than memory subsets. The study drew on few donors, limiting represented genetic and exposure-history diversity.

Germline CDR1 is MNHNY and CDR2 is SVGAGI (reference sequence). This CDR3 is 13 amino acids long. V gave up 5 bases and J gave up 5 bases, with 12 bases separating them. The assay was immunoSEQ multiplex PCR, and TCRdb's table has in-frame clones only and misses some. The sample holds about 2.4 million clones; approximately 93% are singletons and the top ten take approximately 0.36%. Concerning this clone itself: Its cognate antigen is unknown.

Nashville, Tennessee was home to all donors, who were Caucasian adults. Naive CD45RA+ and memory CD45RA-negative subsets were split from CD4+ cells. What was sequenced was naive CD4+ T cells from PBMCs. The sample's subset: CD45RA+ positively selected. The chain employs TRBV6-6 and TRBJ1-1; possibly TRBD1 for D (6 bases). This clonotype was sampled from a man between 18 and 29 years old in good health. Some clones in this sample may be carry-over from other donors' samples. The CDR3 sequence is CASSIRGGTEAFF. Here the CDR3 DNA reads TGTGCCAGCAGTATAAGGGGGGGGACTGAAGCTTTCTTT.